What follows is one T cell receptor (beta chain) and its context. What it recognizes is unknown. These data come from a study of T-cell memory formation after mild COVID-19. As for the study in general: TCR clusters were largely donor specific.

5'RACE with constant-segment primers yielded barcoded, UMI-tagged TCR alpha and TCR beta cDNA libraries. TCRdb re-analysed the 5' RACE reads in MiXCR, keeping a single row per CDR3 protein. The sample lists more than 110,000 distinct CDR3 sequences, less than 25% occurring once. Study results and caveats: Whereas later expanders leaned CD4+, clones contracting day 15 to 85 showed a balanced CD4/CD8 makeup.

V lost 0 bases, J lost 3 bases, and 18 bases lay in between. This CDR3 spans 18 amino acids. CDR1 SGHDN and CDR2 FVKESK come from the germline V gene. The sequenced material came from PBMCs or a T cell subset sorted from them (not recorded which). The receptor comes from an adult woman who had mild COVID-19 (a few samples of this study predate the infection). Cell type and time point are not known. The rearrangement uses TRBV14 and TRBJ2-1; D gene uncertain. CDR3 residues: CASSQDWVGQAIYNEQFF. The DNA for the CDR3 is TGTGCCAGCAGCCAAGATTGGGTAGGGCAGGCCATCTACAATGAGCAGTTCTTC.